This is a list of T cell receptor beta chains from one sample in a study of response to subunit inactivated influenza vaccine. Each CDR3 protein is one row after TCRdb ran MiXCR on the RT-PCR reads. The sample records fewer than 700,000 distinct CDR3 sequences, 10% to 15% being singletons. The specimen was PBMCs from blood, collected 40 to 50 days after vaccination. The receptors shown here come from a man in his fifties who received an inactivated influenza vaccine. CDR3s include the opening cysteine and the closing phenylalanine or tryptophan. D genes are given only for firm matches. Some rows have no size entry. The others give once, few or many, or a class for an expanded clone.

V: TRBV12-3/TRBV12-4; J: TRBJ1-5; D: TRBD1; size: few; length: 14; CDR3: CASRLTGSNQPQHF; DNA: TGTGCCAGCAGATTGACAGGGAGCAATCAGCCCCAGCATTTT
V: TRBV4-3; J: TRBJ2-2; D: TRBD2; size: NA; length: 19; CDR3: CASSQAGGLAAPNTGELFF; DNA: TGCGCCAGCAGCCAAGCGGGGGGACTAGCGGCGCCGAACACCGGGGAGCTGTTTTTT
V: TRBV15; J: TRBJ2-2; D: TRBD1; size: few; length: 15; CDR3: CATSRGYRGAGELFF; DNA: TGTGCCACCAGCAGAGGTTACAGGGGGGCCGGGGAGCTGTTTTTT
V: TRBV28; J: TRBJ1-1; D: NA; size: few; length: 13; CDR3: CASSMILNTEAFF; DNA: TGTGCCAGCAGTATGATATTAAACACTGAAGCTTTCTTT
V: TRBV20-1; J: TRBJ2-3; D: NA; size: NA; length: 15; CDR3: CSARDYYGATDTQYF; DNA: TGCAGTGCTAGAGATTACTACGGGGCCACAGATACGCAGTATTTT
V: TRBV7-6; J: TRBJ2-7; D: NA; size: few; length: 17; CDR3: CASSLGDSGRGSYEQYF; DNA: TGTGCCAGCAGCTTAGGGGATAGCGGAAGGGGATCCTACGAGCAGTACTTC
V: TRBV6-1; J: TRBJ2-4; D: NA; size: few; length: 16; CDR3: CASRVNRGGFKNIQYF; DNA: TGTGCCAGCAGGGTTAACAGAGGGGGATTCAAAAACATTCAGTACTTC
V: TRBV28; J: TRBJ2-6; D: NA; size: NA; length: 16; CDR3: CASRKLVLSGANVLTF; DNA: TGTGCCAGCAGGAAACTAGTACTATCTGGGGCCAACGTCCTGACTTTC
V: TRBV20-1; J: TRBJ2-4; D: NA; size: few; length: 13; CDR3: CSAPSLAKNIQYF; DNA: TGCAGTGCCCCGTCACTAGCCAAAAACATTCAGTACTTC
V: TRBV12-3/TRBV12-4; J: TRBJ2-4; D: NA; size: many; length: 13; CDR3: CASSPEAKNIQYF; DNA: TGTGCCAGCAGCCCCGAAGCCAAAAACATTCAGTACTTC
V: TRBV29-1; J: TRBJ2-5; D: NA; size: NA; length: 12; CDR3: CSVDREPETQYF; DNA: TGCAGCGTTGACAGGGAACCAGAGACCCAGTACTTC
V: TRBV11-1; J: TRBJ2-2; D: TRBD2; size: few; length: 19; CDR3: CASSSPWASGRENTGELFF; DNA: TGTGCCAGCAGCTCCCCTTGGGCTAGCGGGAGAGAGAACACCGGGGAGCTGTTTTTT
V: TRBV5-5; J: TRBJ1-2; D: NA; size: NA; length: 14; CDR3: CASSSRTVPYGYTF; DNA: TGTGCCAGCAGCTCTAGGACAGTGCCCTATGGCTACACCTTC
V: TRBV20-1; J: TRBJ2-7; D: TRBD2; size: few; length: 14; CDR3: CSASYGRALYEQYF; DNA: TGCAGTGCTAGTTACGGGAGGGCCCTGTACGAGCAGTACTTC
V: TRBV2; J: TRBJ2-7; D: NA; size: few; length: 14; CDR3: CASSEAQLSYEQYF; DNA: TGTGCCAGCAGTGAAGCGCAACTGTCCTACGAGCAGTACTTC
V: TRBV18; J: TRBJ2-7; D: NA; size: NA; length: 15; CDR3: CASSPLPRGSYEQYF; DNA: TGTGCCAGCTCACCCCTACCGAGGGGGTCCTACGAGCAGTACTTC
V: TRBV6-5; J: TRBJ2-7; D: NA; size: few; length: 16; CDR3: CASSYSLWEGGGEQYF; DNA: TGTGCCAGCAGTTACTCGCTGTGGGAGGGGGGCGGAGAGCAGTACTTC